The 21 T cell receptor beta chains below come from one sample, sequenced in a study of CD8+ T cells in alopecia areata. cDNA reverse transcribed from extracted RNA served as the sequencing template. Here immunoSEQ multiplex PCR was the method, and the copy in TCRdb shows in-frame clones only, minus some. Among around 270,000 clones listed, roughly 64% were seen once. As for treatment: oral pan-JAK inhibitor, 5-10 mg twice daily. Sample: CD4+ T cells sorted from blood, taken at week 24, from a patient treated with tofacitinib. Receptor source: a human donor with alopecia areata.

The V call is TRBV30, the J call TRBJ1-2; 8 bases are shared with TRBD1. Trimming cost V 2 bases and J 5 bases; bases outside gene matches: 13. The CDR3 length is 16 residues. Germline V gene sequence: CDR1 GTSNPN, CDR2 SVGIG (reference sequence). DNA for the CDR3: TGTGCCTGGAGTCCGACGACTGCGGGACAGGTATATGGCTACACCTTC. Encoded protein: CAWSPTTAGQVYGYTF.

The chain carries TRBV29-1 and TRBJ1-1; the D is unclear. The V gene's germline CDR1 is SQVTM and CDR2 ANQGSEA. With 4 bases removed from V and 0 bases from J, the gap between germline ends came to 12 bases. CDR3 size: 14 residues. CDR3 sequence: CSVGPGGLNTEAFF. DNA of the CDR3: TGCAGCGTTGGCCCGGGAGGACTGAACACTGAAGCTTTCTTT.

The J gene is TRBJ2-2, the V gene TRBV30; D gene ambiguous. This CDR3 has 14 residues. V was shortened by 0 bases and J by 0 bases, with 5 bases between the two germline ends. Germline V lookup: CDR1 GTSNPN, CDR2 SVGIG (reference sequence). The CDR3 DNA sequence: TGTGCCTGGAGTGTACGTGCGAACACCGGGGAGCTGTTTTTT. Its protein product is CAWSVRANTGELFF.

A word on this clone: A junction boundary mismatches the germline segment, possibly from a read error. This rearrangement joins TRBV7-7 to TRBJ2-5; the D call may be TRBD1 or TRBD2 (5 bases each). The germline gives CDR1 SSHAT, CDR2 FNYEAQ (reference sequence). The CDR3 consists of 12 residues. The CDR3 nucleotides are TGTGCTAGCAGCCCGGGACCGGAGACCCAGTACTTC. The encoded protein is CASSPGPETQYF.

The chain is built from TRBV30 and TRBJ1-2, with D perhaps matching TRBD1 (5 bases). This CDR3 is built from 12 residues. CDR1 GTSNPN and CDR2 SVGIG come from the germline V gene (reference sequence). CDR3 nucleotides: TGTGCATTGGAGGCAAGACAGTATGGCTACACCTTC. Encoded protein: CALEARQYGYTF.

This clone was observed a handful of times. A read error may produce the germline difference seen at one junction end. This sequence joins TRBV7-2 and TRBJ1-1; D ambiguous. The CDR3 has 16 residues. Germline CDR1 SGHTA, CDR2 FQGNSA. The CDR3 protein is CASSLSVPGGNAEAFF. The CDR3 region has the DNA TGTGCCAGCAGCTTATCGGTCCCAGGAGGGAACGCTGAAGCTTTCTTT.

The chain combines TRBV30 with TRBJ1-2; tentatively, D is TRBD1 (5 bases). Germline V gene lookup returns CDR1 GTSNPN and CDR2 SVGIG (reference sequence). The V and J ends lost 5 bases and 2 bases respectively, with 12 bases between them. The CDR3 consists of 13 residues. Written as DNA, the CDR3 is TGTGCCTGGGTTACCAGGGAGAACTATGGCTACACCTTC. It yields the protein CAWVTRENYGYTF.

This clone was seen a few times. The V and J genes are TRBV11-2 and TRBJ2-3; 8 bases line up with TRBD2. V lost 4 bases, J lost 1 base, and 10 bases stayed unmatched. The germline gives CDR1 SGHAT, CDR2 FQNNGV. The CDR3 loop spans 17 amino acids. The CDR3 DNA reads TGTGCCAGCAGCTCCCCCCTCTATAGCGGGGGCACAGATACGCAGTATTTT. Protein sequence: CASSSPLYSGGTDTQYF.

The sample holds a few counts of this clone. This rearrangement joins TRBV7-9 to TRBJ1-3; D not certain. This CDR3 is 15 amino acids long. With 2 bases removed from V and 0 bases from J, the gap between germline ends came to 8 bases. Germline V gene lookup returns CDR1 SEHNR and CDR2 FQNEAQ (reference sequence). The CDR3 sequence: CASSLLLSSGNTIYF. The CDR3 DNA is TGTGCCAGCAGCTTATTGCTGAGCTCTGGAAACACCATATATTTT.

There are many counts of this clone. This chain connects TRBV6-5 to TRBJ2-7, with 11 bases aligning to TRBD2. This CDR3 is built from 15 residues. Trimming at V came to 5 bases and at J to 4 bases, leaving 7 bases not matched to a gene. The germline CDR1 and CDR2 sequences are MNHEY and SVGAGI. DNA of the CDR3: TGTGCCAGCAGTACTGAGACTAGCGGGGTGTACGAGCAGTACTTC. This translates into CASSTETSGVYEQYF.

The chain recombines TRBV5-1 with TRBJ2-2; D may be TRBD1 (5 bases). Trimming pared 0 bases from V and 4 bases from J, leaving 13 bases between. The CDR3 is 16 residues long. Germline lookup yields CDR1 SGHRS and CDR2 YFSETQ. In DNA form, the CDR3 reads TGCGCCAGCAGCTTGGACCCTGGCAGGGTCACCGGGGAGCTGTTTTTT. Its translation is CASSLDPGRVTGELFF.

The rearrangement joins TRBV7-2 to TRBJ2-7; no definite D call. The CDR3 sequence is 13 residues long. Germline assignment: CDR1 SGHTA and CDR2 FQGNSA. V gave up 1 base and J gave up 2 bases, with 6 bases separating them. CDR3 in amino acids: CASSLGSTYEQYF. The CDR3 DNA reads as TGTGCCAGCAGCTTAGGCTCAACCTACGAGCAGTACTTC.

CDR3 protein: CASSSPGGSNQPQHF. The CDR3 coding sequence is TGTGCCAGCAGCAGCCCCGGGGGGAGCAATCAGCCCCAGCATTTT. The V call is TRBV7-9, the J call TRBJ1-5; maybe TRBD1 (5 bases). Trimming took 5 bases from V and 1 from J, leaving 12 bases between them. Germline assignment: CDR1 SEHNR and CDR2 FQNEAQ (reference sequence). The CDR3 extends over 15 amino acids.

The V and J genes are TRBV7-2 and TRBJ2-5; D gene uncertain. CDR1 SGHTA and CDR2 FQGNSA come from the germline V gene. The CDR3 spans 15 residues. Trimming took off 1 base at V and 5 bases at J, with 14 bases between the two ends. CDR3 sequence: CASSLDGRIVETQYF. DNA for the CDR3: TGTGCCAGCAGCTTAGATGGCAGAATTGTGGAGACCCAGTACTTC.

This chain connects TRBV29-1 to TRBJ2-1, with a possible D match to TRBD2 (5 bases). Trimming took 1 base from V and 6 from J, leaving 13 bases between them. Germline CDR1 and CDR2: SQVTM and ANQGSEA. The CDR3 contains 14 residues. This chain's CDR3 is CSVEVTSSVNEQFF. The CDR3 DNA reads TGCAGCGTTGAAGTCACTAGTTCTGTCAATGAGCAGTTCTTC.

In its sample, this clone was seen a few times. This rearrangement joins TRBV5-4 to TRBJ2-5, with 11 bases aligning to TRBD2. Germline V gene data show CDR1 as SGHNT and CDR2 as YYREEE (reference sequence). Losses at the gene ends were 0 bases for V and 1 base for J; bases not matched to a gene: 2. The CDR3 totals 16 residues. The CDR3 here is CASSLGLAGSQETQYF. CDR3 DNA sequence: TGTGCCAGCAGCTTGGGACTAGCGGGGTCCCAAGAGACCCAGTACTTC.

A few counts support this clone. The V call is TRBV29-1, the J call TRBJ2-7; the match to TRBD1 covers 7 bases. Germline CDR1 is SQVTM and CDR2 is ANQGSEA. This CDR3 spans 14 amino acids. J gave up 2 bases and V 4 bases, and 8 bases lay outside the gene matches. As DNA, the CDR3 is TGCAGCGTTGCAAGACAGGGTAAAGCCTACGAGCAGTACTTC. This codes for CSVARQGKAYEQYF.

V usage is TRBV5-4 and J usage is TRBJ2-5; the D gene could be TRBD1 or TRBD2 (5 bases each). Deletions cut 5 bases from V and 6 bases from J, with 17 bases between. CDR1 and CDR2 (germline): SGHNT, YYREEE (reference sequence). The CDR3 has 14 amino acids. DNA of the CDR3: TGTGCCAGCAGTACCACCGGGGACGGGAAGACCCAGTACTTC. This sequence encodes CASSTTGDGKTQYF.

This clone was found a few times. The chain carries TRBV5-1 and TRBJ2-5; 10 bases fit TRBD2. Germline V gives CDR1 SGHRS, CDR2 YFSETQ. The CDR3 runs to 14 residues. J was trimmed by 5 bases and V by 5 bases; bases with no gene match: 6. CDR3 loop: CASSRTSGRETQYF. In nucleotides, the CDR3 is TGCGCCAGCAGTCGGACTAGCGGTAGGGAGACCCAGTACTTC.

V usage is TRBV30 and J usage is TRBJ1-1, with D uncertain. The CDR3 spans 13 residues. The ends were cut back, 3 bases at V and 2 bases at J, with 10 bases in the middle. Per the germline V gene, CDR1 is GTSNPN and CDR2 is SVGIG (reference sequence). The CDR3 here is CAWRPRLNTEAFF. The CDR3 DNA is TGTGCCTGGAGGCCCCGGCTAAACACTGAAGCTTTCTTT. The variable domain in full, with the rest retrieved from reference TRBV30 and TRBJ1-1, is SQTIHQWPATLVQPVGSPLSLECTVEGTSNPNLYWYRQAAGRGLQLLFYSVGIGQISSEVPQNLSASRPQDRQFILSSKKLLLSDSGFYLCAWRPRLNTEAFFGQGTRLTVV.

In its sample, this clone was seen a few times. The CDR3 DNA reads TGCAGCGTTGGGGGGGGAACTAGCAGGGAGCAGTTCTTC. Its translation is CSVGGGTSREQFF. The chain combines TRBV29-1 with TRBJ2-1; TRBD2 agrees at 7 bases. CDR1 is SQVTM, CDR2 ANQGSEA, per germline. The CDR3 runs 13 residues. Trimming at V came to 4 bases and at J to 10 bases, leaving 10 bases not matched to a gene.